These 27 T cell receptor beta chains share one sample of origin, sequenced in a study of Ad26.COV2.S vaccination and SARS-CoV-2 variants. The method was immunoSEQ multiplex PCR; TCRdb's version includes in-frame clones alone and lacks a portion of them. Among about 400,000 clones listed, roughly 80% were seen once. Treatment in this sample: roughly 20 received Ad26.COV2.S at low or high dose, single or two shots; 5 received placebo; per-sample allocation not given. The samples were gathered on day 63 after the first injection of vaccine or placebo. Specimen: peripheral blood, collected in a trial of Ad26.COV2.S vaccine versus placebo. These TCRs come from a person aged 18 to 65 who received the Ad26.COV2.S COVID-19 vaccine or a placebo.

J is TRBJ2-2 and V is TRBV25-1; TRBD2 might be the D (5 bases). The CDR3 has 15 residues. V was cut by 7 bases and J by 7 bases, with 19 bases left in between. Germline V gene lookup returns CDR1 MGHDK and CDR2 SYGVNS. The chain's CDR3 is CASTPGGRVGGELFF. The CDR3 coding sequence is TGTGCCAGCACCCCAGGTGGGAGAGTCGGCGGGGAGCTGTTTTTT.

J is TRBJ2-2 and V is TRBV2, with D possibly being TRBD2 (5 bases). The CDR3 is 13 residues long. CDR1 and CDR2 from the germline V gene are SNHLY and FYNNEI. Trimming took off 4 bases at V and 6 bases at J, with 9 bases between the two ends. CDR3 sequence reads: CASSARGAGELFF. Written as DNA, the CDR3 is TGTGCCAGCAGTGCCCGGGGAGCCGGGGAGCTGTTTTTT.

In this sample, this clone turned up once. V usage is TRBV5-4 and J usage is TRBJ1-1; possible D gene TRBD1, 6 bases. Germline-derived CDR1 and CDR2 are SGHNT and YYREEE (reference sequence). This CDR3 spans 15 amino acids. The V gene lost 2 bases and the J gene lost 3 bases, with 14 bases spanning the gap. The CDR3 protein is CASSFPGGQDTEAFF. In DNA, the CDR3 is TGTGCCAGCAGCTTTCCTGGGGGCCAGGACACTGAAGCTTTCTTT.

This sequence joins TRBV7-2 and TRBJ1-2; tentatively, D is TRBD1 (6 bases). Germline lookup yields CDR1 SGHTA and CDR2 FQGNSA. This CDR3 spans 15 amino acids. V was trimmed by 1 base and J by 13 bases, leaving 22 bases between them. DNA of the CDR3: TGTGCCAGCAGCTTAGGTTCGAGGGGGTCCTCTACGGGCACCTTC. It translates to CASSLGSRGSSTGTF.

In DNA, the CDR3 is TGTGCCAGCAGTGAGAGGACGGGCACTGAAGCTTTCTTT. This sequence encodes CASSERTGTEAFF. The chain joins TRBV2 to TRBJ1-1; D gene ambiguous. CDR1 is SNHLY, CDR2 FYNNEI, per germline. The CDR3 length is 13 residues. V was trimmed by 3 bases and J by 4 bases, leaving 9 bases between them.

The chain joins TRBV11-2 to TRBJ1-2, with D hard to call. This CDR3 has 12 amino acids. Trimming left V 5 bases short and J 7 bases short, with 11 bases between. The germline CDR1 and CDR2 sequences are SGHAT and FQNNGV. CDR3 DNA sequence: TGTGCCAGCAGCCCCCAGCTCCCTGGCTACACCTTC. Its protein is CASSPQLPGYTF.

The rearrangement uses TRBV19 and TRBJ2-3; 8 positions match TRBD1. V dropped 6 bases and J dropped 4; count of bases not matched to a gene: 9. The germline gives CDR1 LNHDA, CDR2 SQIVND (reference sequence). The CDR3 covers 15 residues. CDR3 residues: CASSRTGPSSDTQYF. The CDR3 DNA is TGTGCCAGTAGCCGGACAGGGCCATCCTCAGATACGCAGTATTTT.

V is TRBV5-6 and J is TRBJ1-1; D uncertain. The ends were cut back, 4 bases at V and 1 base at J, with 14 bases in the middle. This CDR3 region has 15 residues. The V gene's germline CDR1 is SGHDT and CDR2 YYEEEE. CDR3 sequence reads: CASSALGGKNTEAFF. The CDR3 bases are TGTGCCAGCAGCGCCCTTGGCGGGAAGAACACTGAAGCTTTCTTT.

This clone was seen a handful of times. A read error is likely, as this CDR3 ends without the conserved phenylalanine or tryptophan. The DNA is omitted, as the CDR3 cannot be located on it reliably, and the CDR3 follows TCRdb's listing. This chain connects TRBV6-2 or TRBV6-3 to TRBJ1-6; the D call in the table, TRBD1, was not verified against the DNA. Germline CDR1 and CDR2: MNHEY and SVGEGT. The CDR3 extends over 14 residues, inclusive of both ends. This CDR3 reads CASSYSQFGTVKIL.

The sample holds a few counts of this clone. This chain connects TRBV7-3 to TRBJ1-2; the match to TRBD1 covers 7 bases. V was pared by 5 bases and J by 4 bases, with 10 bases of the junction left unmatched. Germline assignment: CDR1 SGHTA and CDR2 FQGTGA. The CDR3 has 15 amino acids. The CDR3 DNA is TGTGCCAGCAGCACCCCGGGACAGACAATCTATGGCTACACCTTC. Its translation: CASSTPGQTIYGYTF. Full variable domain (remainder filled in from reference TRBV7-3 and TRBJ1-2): GAGVSQTPSNKVTEKGKYVELRCDPISGHTALYWYRQSLGQGPEFLIYFQGTGAADDSGLPNDRFFAVRPEGSVSTLKIQRTERGDSAVYLCASSTPGQTIYGYTFGSGTRLTVV.

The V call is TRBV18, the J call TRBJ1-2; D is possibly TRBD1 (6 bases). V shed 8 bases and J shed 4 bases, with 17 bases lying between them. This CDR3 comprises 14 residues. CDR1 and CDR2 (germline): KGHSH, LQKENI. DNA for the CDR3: TGTGCCAGCCAAGCAGGACAGAGCGTCTATGGCTACACCTTC. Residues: CASQAGQSVYGYTF. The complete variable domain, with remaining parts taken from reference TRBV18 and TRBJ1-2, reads NAGVMQNPRHLVRRRGQEARLRCSPMKGHSHVYWYRQLPEEGLKFMVYLQKENIIDESGMPKERFSAEFPKEGPSILRIQQVVRGDSAAYFCASQAGQSVYGYTFGSGTRLTVV.

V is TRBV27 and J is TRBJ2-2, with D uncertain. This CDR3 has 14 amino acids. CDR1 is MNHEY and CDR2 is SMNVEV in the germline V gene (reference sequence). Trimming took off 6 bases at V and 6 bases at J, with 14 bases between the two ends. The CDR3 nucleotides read TGTGCCAGCAGAATTTTAGGAGCCCCCGGGGAGCTGTTTTTT. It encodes CASRILGAPGELFF.

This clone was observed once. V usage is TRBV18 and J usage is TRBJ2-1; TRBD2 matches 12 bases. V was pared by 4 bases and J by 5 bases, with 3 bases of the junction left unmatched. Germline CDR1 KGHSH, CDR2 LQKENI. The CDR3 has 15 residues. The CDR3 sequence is CASSLLAGGHNEQFF. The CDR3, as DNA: TGTGCCAGCTCACTACTAGCGGGGGGCCACAATGAGCAGTTCTTC.

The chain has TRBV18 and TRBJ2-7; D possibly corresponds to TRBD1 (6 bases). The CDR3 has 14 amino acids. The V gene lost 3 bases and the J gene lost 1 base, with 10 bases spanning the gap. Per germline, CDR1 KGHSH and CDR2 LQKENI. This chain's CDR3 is CASSPGTQSYEQYF. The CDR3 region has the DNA TGTGCCAGCTCACCCGGGACACAGTCCTACGAGCAGTACTTC.

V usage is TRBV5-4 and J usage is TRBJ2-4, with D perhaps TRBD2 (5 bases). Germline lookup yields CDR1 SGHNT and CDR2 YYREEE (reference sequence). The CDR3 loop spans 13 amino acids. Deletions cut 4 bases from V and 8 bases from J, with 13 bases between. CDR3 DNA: TGTGCCAGCAGCCACCCGCCCGGGGACATTCAGTACTTC. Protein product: CASSHPPGDIQYF.

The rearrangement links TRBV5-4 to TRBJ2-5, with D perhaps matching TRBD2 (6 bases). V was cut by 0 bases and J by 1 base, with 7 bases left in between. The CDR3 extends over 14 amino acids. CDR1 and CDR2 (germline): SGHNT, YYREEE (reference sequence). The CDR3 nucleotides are TGTGCCAGCAGCTTGGGTAGCGGCCAAGAGACCCAGTACTTC. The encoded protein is CASSLGSGQETQYF.

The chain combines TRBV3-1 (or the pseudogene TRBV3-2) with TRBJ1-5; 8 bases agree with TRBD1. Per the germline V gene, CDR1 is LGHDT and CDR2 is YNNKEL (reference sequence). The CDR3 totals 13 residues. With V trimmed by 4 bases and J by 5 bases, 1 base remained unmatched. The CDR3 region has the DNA TGTGCCAGCAGCCTGGACAGGGATCAGCCCCAGCATTTT. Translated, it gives CASSLDRDQPQHF.

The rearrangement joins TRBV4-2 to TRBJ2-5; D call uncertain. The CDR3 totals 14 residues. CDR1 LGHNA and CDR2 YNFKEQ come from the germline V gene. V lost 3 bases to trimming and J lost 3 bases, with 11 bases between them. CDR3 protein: CASSQPDLKETQYF. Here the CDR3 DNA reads TGTGCCAGCAGCCAGCCAGACTTAAAAGAGACCCAGTACTTC.

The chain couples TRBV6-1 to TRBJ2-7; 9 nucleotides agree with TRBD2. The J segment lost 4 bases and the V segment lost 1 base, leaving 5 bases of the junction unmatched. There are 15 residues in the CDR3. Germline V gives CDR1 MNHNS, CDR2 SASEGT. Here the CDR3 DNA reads TGTGCCAGCAGTGAAGGGGCGGGAGGGTTATACGAGCAGTACTTC. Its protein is CASSEGAGGLYEQYF.

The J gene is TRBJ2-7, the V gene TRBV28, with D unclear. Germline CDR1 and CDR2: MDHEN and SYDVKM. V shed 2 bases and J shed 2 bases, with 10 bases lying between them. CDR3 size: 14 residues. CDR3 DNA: TGTGCCAGCAGTTTAGTGGGGTATCCCTACGAGCAGTACTTC. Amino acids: CASSLVGYPYEQYF.

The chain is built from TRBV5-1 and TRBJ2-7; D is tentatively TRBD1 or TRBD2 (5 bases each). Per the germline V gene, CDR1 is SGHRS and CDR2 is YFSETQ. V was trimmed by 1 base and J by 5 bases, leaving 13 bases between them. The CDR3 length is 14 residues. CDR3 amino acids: CASSLLPRDHEQYF. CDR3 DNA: TGCGCCAGCAGCTTGTTGCCGAGGGACCACGAGCAGTACTTC.

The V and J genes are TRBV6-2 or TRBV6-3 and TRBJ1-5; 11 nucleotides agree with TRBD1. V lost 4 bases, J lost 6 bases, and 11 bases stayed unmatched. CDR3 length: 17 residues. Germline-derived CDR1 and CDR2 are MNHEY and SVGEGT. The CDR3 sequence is CASSFRDRGTLGQPQHF. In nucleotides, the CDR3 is TGTGCCAGCAGTTTCCGGGACAGGGGGACTTTGGGTCAGCCCCAGCATTTT.

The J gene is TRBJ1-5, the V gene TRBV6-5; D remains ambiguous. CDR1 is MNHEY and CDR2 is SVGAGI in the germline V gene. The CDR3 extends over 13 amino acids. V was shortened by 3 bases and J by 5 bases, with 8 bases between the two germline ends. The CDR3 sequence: CASSYGPYQPQHF. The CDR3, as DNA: TGTGCCAGCAGTTATGGGCCGTATCAGCCCCAGCATTTT.

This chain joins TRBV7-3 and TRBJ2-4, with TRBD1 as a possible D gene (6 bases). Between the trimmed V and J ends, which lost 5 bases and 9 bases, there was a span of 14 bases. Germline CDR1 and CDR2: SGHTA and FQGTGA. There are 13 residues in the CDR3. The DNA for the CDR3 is TGTGCCAGCAGCCTGCGAAGGGGGACCATTCAGTACTTC. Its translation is CASSLRRGTIQYF.

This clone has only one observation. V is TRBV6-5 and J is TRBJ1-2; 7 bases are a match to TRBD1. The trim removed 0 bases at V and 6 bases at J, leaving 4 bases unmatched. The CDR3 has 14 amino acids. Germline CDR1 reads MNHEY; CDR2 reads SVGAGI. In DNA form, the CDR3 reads TGTGCCAGCAGTTACTCAGACAGGGTGGATGGCTACACCTTC. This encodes CASSYSDRVDGYTF.

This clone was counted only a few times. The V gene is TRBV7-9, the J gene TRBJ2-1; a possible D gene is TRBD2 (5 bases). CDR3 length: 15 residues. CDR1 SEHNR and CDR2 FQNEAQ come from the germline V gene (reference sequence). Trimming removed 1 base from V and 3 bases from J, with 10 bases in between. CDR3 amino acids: CASSLGRTLYNEQFF. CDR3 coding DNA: TGTGCCAGCAGCTTAGGCAGGACTCTCTACAATGAGCAGTTCTTC.

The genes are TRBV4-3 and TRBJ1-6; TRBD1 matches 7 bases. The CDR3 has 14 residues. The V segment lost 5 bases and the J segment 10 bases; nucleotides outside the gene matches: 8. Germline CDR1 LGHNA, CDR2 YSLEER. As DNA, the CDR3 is TGCGCCAGCAGCGTACGACAGGGAGAGTCACCCCTCCACTTT. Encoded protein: CASSVRQGESPLHF.